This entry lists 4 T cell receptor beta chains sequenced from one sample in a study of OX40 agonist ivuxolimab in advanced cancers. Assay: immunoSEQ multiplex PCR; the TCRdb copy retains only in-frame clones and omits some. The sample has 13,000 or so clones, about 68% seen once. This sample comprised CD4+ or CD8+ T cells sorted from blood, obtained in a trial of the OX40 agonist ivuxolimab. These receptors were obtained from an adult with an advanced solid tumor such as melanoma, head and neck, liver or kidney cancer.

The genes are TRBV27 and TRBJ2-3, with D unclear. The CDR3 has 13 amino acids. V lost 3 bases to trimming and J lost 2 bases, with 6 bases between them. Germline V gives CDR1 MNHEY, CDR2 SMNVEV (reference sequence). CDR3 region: CASSLIITDTQYF. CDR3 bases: TGTGCCAGCAGTTTGATAATCACAGATACGCAGTATTTT.

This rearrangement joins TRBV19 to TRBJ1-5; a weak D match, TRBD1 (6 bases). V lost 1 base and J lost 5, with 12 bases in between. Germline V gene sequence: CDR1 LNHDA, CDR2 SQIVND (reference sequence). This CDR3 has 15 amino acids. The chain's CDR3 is CASSIGLQGYQPQHF. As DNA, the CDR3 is TGTGCCAGTAGTATAGGCCTACAGGGATATCAGCCCCAGCATTTT. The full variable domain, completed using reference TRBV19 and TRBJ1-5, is DGGITQSPKYLFRKEGQNVTLSCEQNLNHDAMYWYRQDPGQGLRLIYYSQIVNDFQKGDIAEGYSVSREKKESFPLTVTSAQKNPTAFYLCASSIGLQGYQPQHFGDGTRLSIL.

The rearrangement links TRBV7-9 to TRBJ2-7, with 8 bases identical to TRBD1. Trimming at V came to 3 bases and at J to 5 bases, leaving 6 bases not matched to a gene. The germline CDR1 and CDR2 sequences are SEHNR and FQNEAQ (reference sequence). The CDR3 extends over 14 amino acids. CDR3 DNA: TGTGCCAGCAGCTTCGGACAGGGAAACCACGAGCAGTACTTC. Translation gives CASSFGQGNHEQYF.

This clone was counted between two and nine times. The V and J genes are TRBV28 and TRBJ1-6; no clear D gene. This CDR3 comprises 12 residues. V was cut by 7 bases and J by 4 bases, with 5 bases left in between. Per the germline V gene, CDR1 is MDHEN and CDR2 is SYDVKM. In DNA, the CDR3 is TGTGCCAGCACCAATTATAATTCACCCCTCCACTTT. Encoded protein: CASTNYNSPLHF.